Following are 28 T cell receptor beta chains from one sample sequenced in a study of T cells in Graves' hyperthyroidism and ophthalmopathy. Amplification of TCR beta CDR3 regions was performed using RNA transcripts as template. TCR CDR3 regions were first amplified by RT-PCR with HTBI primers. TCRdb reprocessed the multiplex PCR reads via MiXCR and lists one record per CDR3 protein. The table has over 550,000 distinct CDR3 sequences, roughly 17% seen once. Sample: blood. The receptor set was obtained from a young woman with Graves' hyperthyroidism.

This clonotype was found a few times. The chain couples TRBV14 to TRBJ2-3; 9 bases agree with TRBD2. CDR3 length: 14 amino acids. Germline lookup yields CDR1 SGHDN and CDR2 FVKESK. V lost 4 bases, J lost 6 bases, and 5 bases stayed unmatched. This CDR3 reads CASSLAGVRDTQYF. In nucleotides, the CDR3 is TGTGCCAGCAGCCTAGCGGGAGTGAGGGATACGCAGTATTTT.

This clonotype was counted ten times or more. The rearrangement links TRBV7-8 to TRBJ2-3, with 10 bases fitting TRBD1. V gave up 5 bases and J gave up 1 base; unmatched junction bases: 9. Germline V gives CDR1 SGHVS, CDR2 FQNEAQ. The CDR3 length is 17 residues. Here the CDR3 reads CASSPPTGTGGTDTQYF. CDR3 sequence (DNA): TGTGCCAGCAGCCCCCCGACCGGGACAGGGGGCACAGATACGCAGTATTTT.

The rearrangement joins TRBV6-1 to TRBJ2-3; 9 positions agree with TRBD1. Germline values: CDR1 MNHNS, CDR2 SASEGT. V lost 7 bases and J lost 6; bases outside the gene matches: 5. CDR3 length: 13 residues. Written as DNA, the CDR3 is TGTGCCAGCACTGGACAGGGGCTGGATACGCAGTATTTT. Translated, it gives CASTGQGLDTQYF.

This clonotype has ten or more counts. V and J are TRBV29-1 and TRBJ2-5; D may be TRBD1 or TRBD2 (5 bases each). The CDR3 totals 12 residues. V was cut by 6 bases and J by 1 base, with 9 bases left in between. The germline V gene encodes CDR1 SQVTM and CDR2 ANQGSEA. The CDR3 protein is CSVARGQETQYF. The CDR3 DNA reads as TGCAGCGTAGCGAGGGGCCAAGAGACCCAGTACTTC.

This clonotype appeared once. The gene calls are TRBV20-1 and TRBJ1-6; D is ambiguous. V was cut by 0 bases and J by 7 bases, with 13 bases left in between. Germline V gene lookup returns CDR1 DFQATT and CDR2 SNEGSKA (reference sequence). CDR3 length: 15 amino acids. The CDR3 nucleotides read TGCAGTGCTAGAGATTGGGCAGCCAGGAATTCACCCCTCCACTTT. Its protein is CSARDWAARNSPLHF.

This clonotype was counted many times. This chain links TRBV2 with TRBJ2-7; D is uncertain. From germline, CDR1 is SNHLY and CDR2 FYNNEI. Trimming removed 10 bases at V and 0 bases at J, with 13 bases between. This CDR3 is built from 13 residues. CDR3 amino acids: CATLFPGSYEQYF. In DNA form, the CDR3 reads TGTGCCACATTGTTCCCGGGCTCCTACGAGCAGTACTTC.

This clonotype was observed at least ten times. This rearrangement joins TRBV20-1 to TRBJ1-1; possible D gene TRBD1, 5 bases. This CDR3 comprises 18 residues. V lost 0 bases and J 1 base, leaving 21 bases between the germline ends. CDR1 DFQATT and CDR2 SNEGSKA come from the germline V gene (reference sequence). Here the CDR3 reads CSARDLSDWTGTNTEAFF. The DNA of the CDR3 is TGCAGTGCTAGAGATTTGAGCGACTGGACGGGGACGAACACTGAAGCTTTCTTT.

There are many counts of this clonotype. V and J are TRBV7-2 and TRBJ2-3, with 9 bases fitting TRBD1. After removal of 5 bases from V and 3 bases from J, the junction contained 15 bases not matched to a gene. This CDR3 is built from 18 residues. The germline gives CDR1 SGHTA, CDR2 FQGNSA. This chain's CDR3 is CASSKNYPGQGVTDTQYF. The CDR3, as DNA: TGTGCCAGCAGCAAAAACTACCCGGGACAGGGAGTTACAGATACGCAGTATTTT.

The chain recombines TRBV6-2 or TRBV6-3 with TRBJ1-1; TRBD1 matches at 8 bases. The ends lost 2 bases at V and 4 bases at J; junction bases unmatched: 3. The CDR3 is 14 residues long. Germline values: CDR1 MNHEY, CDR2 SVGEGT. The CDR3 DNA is TGTGCCAGCAGTTACCTACAGGGGGGCACTGAAGCTTTCTTT. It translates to CASSYLQGGTEAFF.

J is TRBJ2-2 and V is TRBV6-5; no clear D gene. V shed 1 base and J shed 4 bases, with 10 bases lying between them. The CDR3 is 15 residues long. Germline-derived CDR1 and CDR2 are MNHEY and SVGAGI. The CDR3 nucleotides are TGTGCCAGCAGTTACTTGGCAGGCCGCACCGGGGAGCTGTTTTTT. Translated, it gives CASSYLAGRTGELFF.

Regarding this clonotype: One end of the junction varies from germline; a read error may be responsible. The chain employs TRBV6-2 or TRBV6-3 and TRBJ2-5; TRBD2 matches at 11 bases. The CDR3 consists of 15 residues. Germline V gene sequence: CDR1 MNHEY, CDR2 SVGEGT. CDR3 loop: CASSYQQTSGAPQDF. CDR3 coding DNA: TGTGCCAGCAGTTATCAACAGACTAGCGGGGCTCCTCAAGACTTC.

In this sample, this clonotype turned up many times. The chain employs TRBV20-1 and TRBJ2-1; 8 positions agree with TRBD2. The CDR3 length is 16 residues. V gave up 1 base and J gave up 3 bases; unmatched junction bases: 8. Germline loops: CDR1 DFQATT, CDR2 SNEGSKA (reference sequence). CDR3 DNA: TGCAGTGCTAGAGCGAGGGCGGGAGGACGCTACAATGAGCAGTTCTTC. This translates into CSARARAGGRYNEQFF.

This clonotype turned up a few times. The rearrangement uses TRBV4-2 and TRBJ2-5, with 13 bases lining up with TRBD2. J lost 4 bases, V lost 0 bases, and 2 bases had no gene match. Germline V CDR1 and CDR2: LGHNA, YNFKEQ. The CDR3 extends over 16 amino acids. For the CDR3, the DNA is TGTGCCAGCAGCCAAGATGGACTAGCGGGAGTAGAGACCCAGTACTTC. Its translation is CASSQDGLAGVETQYF.

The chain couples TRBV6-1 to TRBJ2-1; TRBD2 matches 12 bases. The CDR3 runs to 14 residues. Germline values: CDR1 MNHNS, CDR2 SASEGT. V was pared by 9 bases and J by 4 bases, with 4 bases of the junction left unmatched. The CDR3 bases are TGTGCCAGTGGACTAGCGGGAACTTACAATGAGCAGTTCTTC. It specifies CASGLAGTYNEQFF.

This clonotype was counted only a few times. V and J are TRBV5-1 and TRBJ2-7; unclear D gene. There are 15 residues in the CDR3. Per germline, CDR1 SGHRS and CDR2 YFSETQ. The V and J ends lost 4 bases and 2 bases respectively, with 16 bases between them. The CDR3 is CASSRAVLPPYEQYF. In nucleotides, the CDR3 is TGCGCCAGCAGCCGCGCGGTCTTGCCTCCCTACGAGCAGTACTTC.

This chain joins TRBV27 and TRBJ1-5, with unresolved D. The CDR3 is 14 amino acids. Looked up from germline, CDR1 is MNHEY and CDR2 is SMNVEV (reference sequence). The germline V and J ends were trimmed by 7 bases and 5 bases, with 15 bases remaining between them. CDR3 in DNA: TGTGCCAGCAAGTCACTTGGCGCCCATCAGCCCCAGCATTTT. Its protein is CASKSLGAHQPQHF.

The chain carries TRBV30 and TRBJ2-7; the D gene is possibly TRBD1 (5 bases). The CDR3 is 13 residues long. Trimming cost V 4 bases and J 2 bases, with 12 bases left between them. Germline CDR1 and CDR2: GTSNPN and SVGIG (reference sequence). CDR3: CAWTHPGPYEQYF. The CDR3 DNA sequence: TGTGCCTGGACCCATCCAGGGCCCTACGAGCAGTACTTC.

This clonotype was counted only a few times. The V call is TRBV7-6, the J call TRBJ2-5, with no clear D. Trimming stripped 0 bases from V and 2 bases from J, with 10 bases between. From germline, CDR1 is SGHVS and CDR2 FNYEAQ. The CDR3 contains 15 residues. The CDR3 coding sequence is TGTGCCAGCAGCTTAGCTCGGCAACGACAAGAGACCCAGTACTTC. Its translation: CASSLARQRQETQYF.

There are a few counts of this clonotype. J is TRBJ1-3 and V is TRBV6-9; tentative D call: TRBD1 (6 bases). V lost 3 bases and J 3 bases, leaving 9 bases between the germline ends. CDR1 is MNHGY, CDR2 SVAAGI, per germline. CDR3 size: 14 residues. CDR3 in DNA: TGTGCCAGCAGTTACAACAGGGTTGGAAACACCATATATTTT. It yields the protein CASSYNRVGNTIYF.

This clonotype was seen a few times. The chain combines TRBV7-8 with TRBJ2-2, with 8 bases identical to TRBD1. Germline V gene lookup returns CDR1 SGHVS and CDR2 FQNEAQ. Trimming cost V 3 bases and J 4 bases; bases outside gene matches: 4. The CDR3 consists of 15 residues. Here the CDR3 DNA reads TGTGCCAGCAGCTTGCAGGGGGCAGGCACCGGGGAGCTGTTTTTT. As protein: CASSLQGAGTGELFF.

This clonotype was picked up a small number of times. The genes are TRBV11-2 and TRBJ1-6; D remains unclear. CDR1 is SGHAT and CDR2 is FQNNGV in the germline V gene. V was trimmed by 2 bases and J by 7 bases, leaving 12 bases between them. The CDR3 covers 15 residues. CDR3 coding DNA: TGTGCCAGCAGCTTAACGGGCAGTTTCAATTCACCCCTCCACTTT. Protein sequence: CASSLTGSFNSPLHF.

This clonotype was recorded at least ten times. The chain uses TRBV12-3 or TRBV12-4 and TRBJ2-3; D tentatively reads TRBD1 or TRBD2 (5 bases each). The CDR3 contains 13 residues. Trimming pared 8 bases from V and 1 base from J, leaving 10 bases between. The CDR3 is CASEGRGTDTQYF. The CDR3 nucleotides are TGTGCCAGCGAGGGACGAGGCACAGATACGCAGTATTTT.

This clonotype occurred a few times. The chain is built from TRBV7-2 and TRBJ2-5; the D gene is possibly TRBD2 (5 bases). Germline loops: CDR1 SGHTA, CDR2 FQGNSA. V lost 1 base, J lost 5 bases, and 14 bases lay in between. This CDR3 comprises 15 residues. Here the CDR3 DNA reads TGTGCCAGCAGCTTAGAGGACTTAGCTGAGGAGACCCAGTACTTC. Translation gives CASSLEDLAEETQYF.

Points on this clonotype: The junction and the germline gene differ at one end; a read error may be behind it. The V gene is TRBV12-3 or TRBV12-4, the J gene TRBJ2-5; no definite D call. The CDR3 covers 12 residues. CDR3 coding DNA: TGTGCCAGCAGTTTATCGGAAGAGATCCAGTACTTC. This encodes CASSLSEEIQYF.

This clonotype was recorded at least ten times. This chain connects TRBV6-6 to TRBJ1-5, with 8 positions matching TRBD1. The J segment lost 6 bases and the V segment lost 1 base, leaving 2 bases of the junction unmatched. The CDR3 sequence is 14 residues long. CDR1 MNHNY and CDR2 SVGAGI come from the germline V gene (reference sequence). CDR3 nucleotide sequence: TGTGCCAGCAGTTACTACAGGGGGAGTCAGCCCCAGCATTTT. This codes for CASSYYRGSQPQHF.

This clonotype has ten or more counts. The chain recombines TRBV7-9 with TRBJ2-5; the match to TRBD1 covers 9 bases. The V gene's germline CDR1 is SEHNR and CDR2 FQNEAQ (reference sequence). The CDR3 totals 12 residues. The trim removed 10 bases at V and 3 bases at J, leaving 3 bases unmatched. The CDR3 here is CATDRGEETQYF. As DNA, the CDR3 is TGTGCCACTGACAGGGGGGAAGAGACCCAGTACTTC. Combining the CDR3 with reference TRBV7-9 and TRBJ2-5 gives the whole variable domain DTGVSQNPRHKITKRGQNVTFRCDPISEHNRLYWYRQTLGQGPEFLTYFQNEAQLEKSRLLSDRFSAERPKGSFSTLEIQRTEQGDSAMYLCATDRGEETQYFGPGTRLLVL.

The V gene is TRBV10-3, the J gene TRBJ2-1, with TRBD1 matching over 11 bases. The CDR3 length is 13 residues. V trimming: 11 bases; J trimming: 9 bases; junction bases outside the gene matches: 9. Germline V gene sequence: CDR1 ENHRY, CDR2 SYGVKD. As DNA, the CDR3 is TGTGCCGCCTCAGGGGGACAGGGGGGTGAGCAGTTCTTC. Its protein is CAASGGQGGEQFF.

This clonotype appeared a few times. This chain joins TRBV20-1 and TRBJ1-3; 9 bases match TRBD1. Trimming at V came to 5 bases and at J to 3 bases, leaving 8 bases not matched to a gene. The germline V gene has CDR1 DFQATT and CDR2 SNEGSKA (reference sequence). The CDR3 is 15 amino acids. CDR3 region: CSAGKTGGSGNTIYF. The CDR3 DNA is TGCAGTGCTGGAAAAACAGGGGGCAGTGGAAACACCATATATTTT.